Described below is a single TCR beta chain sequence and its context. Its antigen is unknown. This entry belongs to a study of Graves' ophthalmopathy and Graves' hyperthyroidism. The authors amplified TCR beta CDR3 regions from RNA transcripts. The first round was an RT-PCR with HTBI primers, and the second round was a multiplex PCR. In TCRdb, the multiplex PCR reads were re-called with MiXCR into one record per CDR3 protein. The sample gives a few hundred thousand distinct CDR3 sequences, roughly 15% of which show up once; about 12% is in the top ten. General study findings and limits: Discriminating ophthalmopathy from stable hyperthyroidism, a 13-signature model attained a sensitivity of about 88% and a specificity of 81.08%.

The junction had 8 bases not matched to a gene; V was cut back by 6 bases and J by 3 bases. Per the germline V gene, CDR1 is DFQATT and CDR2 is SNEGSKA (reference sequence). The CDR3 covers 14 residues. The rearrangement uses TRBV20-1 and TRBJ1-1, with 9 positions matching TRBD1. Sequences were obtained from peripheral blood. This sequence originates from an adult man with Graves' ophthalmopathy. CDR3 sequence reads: CSARPGQGDTEAFF. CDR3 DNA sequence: TGCAGTGCCAGACCGGGACAGGGTGACACTGAAGCTTTCTTT.